Each of the 22 T cell receptor beta chains below was sequenced from the same sample in a study of blood T cells in healthy people across ages. Through a sample-barcoded 5' primer and a J-beta primer mix, a second PCR was run for roughly 7 to 11 cycles. Via MiXCR, TCRdb re-called the 5' RACE reads, giving one row per CDR3 protein. The sample contains about 1.8 million distinct CDR3 sequences, around half of which appear only once. Sequencing input: blood. These receptors originate from a woman aged 40 to 50 in good health.

This clonotype was seen more than once but under ten times. The chain links TRBV20-1 to TRBJ2-7, with D perhaps TRBD1 (5 bases). Germline CDR1 DFQATT, CDR2 SNEGSKA (reference sequence). Trimming cost V 3 bases and J 1 base, with 13 bases left between them. This CDR3 has 14 amino acids. CDR3 amino acids: CSASLQGRSYEQYF. The CDR3 DNA reads as TGCAGTGCTAGTCTGCAGGGCCGATCCTACGAGCAGTACTTC.

There are a few counts of this clonotype. The chain combines TRBV20-1 with TRBJ2-5; 7 positions match TRBD1. The last part of the DNA fits TRBJ2-7 better; the J call may be wrong. Looked up from germline, CDR1 is DFQATT and CDR2 is SNEGSKA (reference sequence). The CDR3 contains 14 residues. Here the CDR3 reads CSAGLLSTGSEQYF. Here the CDR3 DNA reads TGCAGTGCCGGCCTCCTCTCGACAGGGAGCGAGCAGTACTTC.

The chain links TRBV27 to TRBJ1-1; D might be TRBD1 (5 bases). V lost 6 bases to trimming and J lost 1 base, with 9 bases between them. This CDR3 has 13 amino acids. The germline CDR1 and CDR2 sequences are MNHEY and SMNVEV (reference sequence). The CDR3 nucleotides are TGTGCCAGCAGGGACATCCCGAACACTGAAGCTTTCTTT. This codes for CASRDIPNTEAFF.

The chain employs TRBV2 and TRBJ2-6, with unresolved D. Per germline, CDR1 SNHLY and CDR2 FYNNEI. This CDR3 contains 15 residues. V gave up 3 bases and J gave up 2 bases, with 8 bases separating them. The CDR3 protein is CASSEQLPGANVLTF. The CDR3 nucleotides read TGTGCCAGCAGTGAGCAGCTTCCTGGGGCCAACGTCCTGACTTTC.

The chain recombines TRBV5-1 with TRBJ1-2; D is undetermined. This CDR3 spans 14 amino acids. Trimming pared 6 bases from V and 5 bases from J, leaving 17 bases between. Germline V gene sequence: CDR1 SGHRS, CDR2 YFSETQ. CDR3 in amino acids: CASTSTWSGYGYTF. The CDR3 region has the DNA TGCGCCAGCACCAGTACGTGGTCGGGTTATGGCTACACCTTC.

This chain links TRBV2 with TRBJ2-1, with 7 bases lining up with TRBD1. Per the germline V gene, CDR1 is SNHLY and CDR2 is FYNNEI. This CDR3 comprises 16 residues. V trimming: 5 bases; J trimming: 2 bases; junction bases outside the gene matches: 9. CDR3 in amino acids: CASSPGQTIPYNEQFF. DNA of the CDR3: TGTGCCAGCAGTCCGGGACAGACAATTCCCTACAATGAGCAGTTCTTC.

This clonotype has just a few counts. The V call is TRBV12-3 or TRBV12-4, the J call TRBJ1-1; D unclear. Trimming took off 5 bases at V and 1 base at J, with 11 bases between the two ends. The CDR3 runs to 14 residues. The chain's CDR3 is CASSPRRTNTEAFF. In DNA, the CDR3 is TGTGCCAGCAGTCCCCGTCGGACGAACACTGAAGCTTTCTTT.

This clonotype has more than one count but fewer than ten. This rearrangement joins TRBV2 to TRBJ2-1; 7 bases agree with TRBD2. CDR3 length: 14 amino acids. Germline loops: CDR1 SNHLY, CDR2 FYNNEI. Unmatched junction bases numbered 3, after V lost 4 bases and J lost 3 bases. The CDR3 spells CASSGRENYNEQFF. CDR3 coding DNA: TGTGCCAGCAGTGGGCGGGAGAACTACAATGAGCAGTTCTTC.

This chain links TRBV7-2 with TRBJ2-3, with 8 nucleotides matching TRBD2. V shed 3 bases and J 3 bases; nucleotides not matched to a gene: 8. This CDR3 comprises 16 residues. The V gene's germline CDR1 is SGHTA and CDR2 FQGNSA. The CDR3 reads CASSFRRGGPTDTQYF. CDR3 nucleotides: TGTGCCAGCAGCTTCCGTCGGGGGGGGCCTACAGATACGCAGTATTTT. Filled out from reference TRBV7-2 and TRBJ2-3, the complete variable domain reads GAGVSQSPSNKVTEKGKDVELRCDPISGHTALYWYRQSLGQGLEFLIYFQGNSAPDKSGLPSDRFSAERTGGSVSTLTIQRTQQEDSAVYLCASSFRRGGPTDTQYFGPGTRLTVL.

The chain couples TRBV11-2 to TRBJ2-6; no definite D call. Germline V gene data show CDR1 as SGHAT and CDR2 as FQNNGV. Trimming removed 5 bases from V and 0 bases from J, with 14 bases in between. The CDR3 extends over 17 amino acids. The DNA for the CDR3 is TGTGCCAGCAGCCCCCGGAGAGCCTTCTCTGGGGCCAACGTCCTGACTTTC. It specifies CASSPRRAFSGANVLTF.

There are a few counts of this clonotype. This chain links TRBV7-2 with TRBJ2-5, with D perhaps matching TRBD2 (6 bases). The CDR3 has 15 amino acids. Deletions cut 1 base from V and 5 bases from J, with 14 bases between. Germline CDR1 reads SGHTA; CDR2 reads FQGNSA. The CDR3 nucleotides are TGTGCCAGCAGCTTAGGCGCTAGCGCAGGGGAGACCCAGTACTTC. Protein product: CASSLGASAGETQYF.

This rearrangement joins TRBV7-2 to TRBJ2-2, with TRBD2 matching over 10 bases. With V trimmed by 4 bases and J by 8 bases, 7 bases remained unmatched. Per the germline V gene, CDR1 is SGHTA and CDR2 is FQGNSA. The CDR3 runs to 15 residues. The CDR3 DNA is TGTGCCAGCAGCTACCGACTAGCGGGCCAAGGGGAGCTGTTTTTT. Translating gives CASSYRLAGQGELFF.

V is TRBV5-1 and J is TRBJ2-5; D might be TRBD1 (6 bases). The V gene's germline CDR1 is SGHRS and CDR2 YFSETQ. This CDR3 region has 15 residues. Trimming pared 2 bases from V and 0 bases from J, leaving 11 bases between. The CDR3 loop reads CASSFVGQYQETQYF. CDR3 bases: TGCGCCAGCAGCTTTGTAGGACAGTACCAAGAGACCCAGTACTTC.

The CDR3 spells CASSRHHKANQPQHF. The DNA of the CDR3 is TGTGCCAGCAGCCGACATCACAAGGCTAATCAGCCCCAGCATTTT. The chain recombines TRBV12-3 or TRBV12-4 with TRBJ1-5; no clear D. The CDR3 length is 15 residues. V lost 6 bases and J lost 4, with 16 bases in between.

This chain uses TRBV6-2 or TRBV6-3 with TRBJ2-5, with D uncertain. The germline V and J ends were trimmed by 2 bases and 11 bases, with 21 bases remaining between them. Germline CDR1 MNHEY, CDR2 SVGEGT. The CDR3 is 15 residues long. The CDR3 loop reads CASSYRRTANNEQYF. As DNA, the CDR3 is TGTGCCAGCAGTTACCGTCGAACCGCAAACAATGAGCAGTACTTC.

The rearrangement links TRBV28 to TRBJ2-6, with D uncertain. Deletions cut 5 bases from V and 0 bases from J, with 20 bases between. The V gene's germline CDR1 is MDHEN and CDR2 SYDVKM. The CDR3 runs 19 residues. CDR3 region: CASSTYSSINHSGANVLTF. The CDR3 DNA reads TGTGCCAGCAGTACCTATTCAAGTATAAATCACTCTGGGGCCAACGTCCTGACTTTC.

The J gene is TRBJ2-5, the V gene TRBV15; 7 positions match TRBD1. The germline CDR1 and CDR2 sequences are LNHNV and YYDKDF (reference sequence). With V trimmed by 1 base and J by 5 bases, 4 bases remained unmatched. There are 14 residues in the CDR3. Here the CDR3 DNA reads TGTGCCACCAGCAGAGTCAGGGGGATGGAGACCCAGTACTTC. Protein sequence: CATSRVRGMETQYF.

The J gene is TRBJ2-1, the V gene TRBV13, with D possibly being TRBD2 (5 bases). CDR1 PRHDT and CDR2 FYEKMQ come from the germline V gene (reference sequence). The CDR3 extends over 15 amino acids. The ends were cut back, 2 bases at V and 5 bases at J, with 13 bases in the middle. The CDR3 bases are TGTGCCAGCAGCTTAATGAGGGTCCTGAACAATGAGCAGTTCTTC. Amino acids: CASSLMRVLNNEQFF.

The chain has TRBV27 and TRBJ2-7; the D call may be TRBD1 or TRBD2 (5 bases each). This CDR3 region has 16 residues. The germline V gene encodes CDR1 MNHEY and CDR2 SMNVEV (reference sequence). V gave up 5 bases and J gave up 1 base, with 18 bases separating them. The CDR3 here is CASSPQLVGESYEQYF. For the CDR3, the DNA is TGTGCCAGCAGTCCCCAGTTGGTGGGGGAATCCTACGAGCAGTACTTC.

The table lists this clonotype with a few counts. V and J are TRBV12-3 or TRBV12-4 and TRBJ2-5, with a weak D call TRBD1 (6 bases). Trimming took off 8 bases at V and 9 bases at J, with 16 bases between the two ends. CDR3 length: 12 amino acids. CDR3: CASGTSRPAQYF. CDR3 bases: TGTGCCAGCGGGACAAGTCGTCCGGCCCAGTACTTC.

The V and J genes are TRBV20-1 and TRBJ2-5, with D unclear. V shed 0 bases and J shed 5 bases, with 16 bases lying between them. CDR1 and CDR2 (germline): DFQATT, SNEGSKA (reference sequence). This CDR3 has 15 amino acids. The CDR3 protein is CSARDGHVSAETQYF. The CDR3 nucleotides are TGCAGTGCTAGAGATGGGCACGTTTCGGCCGAGACCCAGTACTTC.

The V gene is TRBV24-1, the J gene TRBJ1-2; TRBD1 matches 8 bases. The germline V gene encodes CDR1 KGHDR and CDR2 SFDVKD. The CDR3 is made up of 14 amino acids. V lost 4 bases to trimming and J lost 8 bases; unmatched junction nucleotides: 8. Written as DNA, the CDR3 is TGTGCCACCAGTGACTCCTGGACAGGGATGGGCTACACCTTC. As protein: CATSDSWTGMGYTF.